A selection of T cell receptor beta chains follows, all from one sample in a study of T cell responses to AZD1222 COVID-19 vaccine. Using immunoSEQ multiplex PCR, the repertoire was profiled, and TCRdb retains in-frame clones only, with some absent. The sample gives about 140,000 clones, more than 85% of which show up once; more than 10% is in the top ten. The sequencing used peripheral blood, collected after recovery from COVID-19. All receptors come from an adult who had recovered from COVID-19. Each CDR3 is given with its conserved first and last residue. Fields, in order: D gene, clone size, J gene, V gene, CDR3 protein, CDR3 DNA. The D gene is left open where the match is weak. Expanded clones get a size class; other rows say once, few or many, or leave the size out.

>-|-|TRBJ2-1|TRBV10-1
CASSIGGQPYNEQFF
TGCGCCAGCAGTATAGGTGGTCAACCCTACAATGAGCAGTTCTTC
>-|-|TRBJ1-5|TRBV18
CASSPKEDQPQHF
TGTGCCAGCTCACCCAAGGAGGATCAGCCCCAGCATTTT
>-|-|TRBJ1-1|TRBV5-1
CASSLEAGWNTEAFF
TGCGCCAGCAGCCTGGAAGCGGGGTGGAACACTGAAGCTTTCTTT
>-|-|TRBJ2-2|TRBV14
CASSQDFKGNGELFF
TGTGCCAGCAGCCAAGATTTTAAGGGCAACGGGGAGCTGTTTTTT
>-|-|TRBJ1-2|TRBV7-8
CASSFETARFSLYGYTF
TGTGCCAGCAGCTTTGAGACAGCCCGCTTCTCACTCTATGGCTACACCTTC
>TRBD1|-|TRBJ1-1|TRBV6-4
CASRGQPNTEAFF
TGTGCCAGCAGGGGACAGCCCAACACTGAAGCTTTCTTT
>TRBD1|-|TRBJ1-5|TRBV6-5
CVTGTGGNNQPQHF
TGTGTCACTGGGACAGGGGGTAACAATCAGCCCCAGCATTTT
>-|-|TRBJ1-5|TRBV5-5
CASSLGRNSNQPQHF
TGTGCCAGCAGCCTGGGACGCAATAGCAATCAGCCCCAGCATTTT
>-|-|TRBJ2-7|TRBV14
CASSQERGVGSYEQYF
TGTGCCAGCAGCCAAGAAAGGGGGGTAGGATCCTACGAGCAGTACTTC
>-|-|TRBJ1-5|TRBV19
CASSEQGRDQPQHF
TGTGCCAGTAGTGAACAGGGCCGGGATCAGCCCCAGCATTTT
>-|-|TRBJ1-1|TRBV27
CASSSSQNTEAFF
TGTGCCAGCAGTTCGTCACAGAACACTGAAGCTTTCTTT
>-|-|TRBJ1-4|TRBV20-1
CSATKEKLFF
TGCAGTGCTACTAAAGAAAAACTGTTTTTT
>-|-|TRBJ2-5|TRBV10-2
CASNVQGGETQYF
TGCGCCAGCAATGTCCAGGGGGGAGAGACCCAGTACTTC
>-|-|TRBJ2-5|TRBV12-3/TRBV12-4
CASSPRQTQYF
TGTGCCAGCAGTCCGCGGCAGACCCAGTACTTC
>-|-|TRBJ2-3|TRBV30
CAWRLGGTDTQYF
TGTGCCTGGAGACTAGGCGGCACAGATACGCAGTATTTT
>-|-|TRBJ1-1|TRBV6-6
CASSQGLDRSPEDTEAFF
TGTGCCAGCAGTCAGGGCCTGGACAGATCCCCCGAAGACACTGAAGCTTTCTTT
>-|-|TRBJ2-7|TRBV28
CASSPRPDSSYEQYF
TGTGCCAGCAGTCCCCGACCGGACAGCTCCTACGAGCAGTACTTC
>TRBD1|-|TRBJ2-3|TRBV5-1
CASSLGRGTDTQYF
TGCGCCAGCAGCTTGGGCAGGGGGACAGATACGCAGTATTTT
>TRBD2|-|TRBJ2-1|TRBV4-1
CASSHPGTSGRNEQFF
TGCGCCAGCAGCCACCCCGGGACTAGCGGGAGAAATGAGCAGTTCTTC
>TRBD2|-|TRBJ2-7|TRBV6-1
CASSEWGLARSYEQYF
TGTGCCAGCAGTGAATGGGGACTAGCGAGATCCTACGAGCAGTACTTC
>-|-|TRBJ1-1|TRBV19
CASTGRYAAFF
TGTGCCAGTACAGGGAGGTACGCAGCTTTCTTT
>-|once|TRBJ2-2|TRBV19
CASSIRALHGNLNTGELFF
TGTGCCAGTAGTATCCGTGCCCTCCACGGAAACCTGAACACCGGGGAGCTGTTTTTT
>TRBD1|-|TRBJ2-1|TRBV6-5
CASSLGQGPVEQFF
TGTGCCAGCAGCCTAGGACAGGGGCCGGTTGAGCAGTTCTTC
>-|-|TRBJ2-3|TRBV20-1
CSAATGDTQYF
TGCAGTGCCGCAACTGGAGATACGCAGTATTTT
>-|-|TRBJ2-3|TRBV3-1/TRBV3-2
CASNTAGSSTDTQYF
TGTGCCAGCAACACAGCGGGCTCCAGCACAGATACGCAGTATTTT
>-|-|TRBJ2-7|TRBV2
CASSGDFYEQYF
TGTGCCAGCAGTGGAGACTTCTACGAGCAGTACTTC
>-|-|TRBJ2-7|TRBV5-1
CASSLAGSSYEQYF
TGCGCCAGCAGCTTGGCCGGATCCTCCTACGAGCAGTACTTC
>-|-|TRBJ1-1|TRBV5-4
CASSLQGYLGTEAFF
TGTGCCAGCAGCTTACAGGGTTACCTCGGCACTGAAGCTTTCTTT
>-|-|TRBJ2-2|TRBV7-3
CASSRYTGELFF
TGTGCCAGCAGTAGGTACACCGGGGAGCTGTTTTTT
>-|-|TRBJ1-5|TRBV19
CASSVGGGKQPQHF
TGTGCCAGTAGTGTCGGGGGCGGTAAACAGCCCCAGCATTTT
>-|-|TRBJ1-2|TRBV29-1
CSVEEGNYGYTF
TGCAGCGTTGAAGAGGGAAACTATGGCTACACCTTC
>-|-|TRBJ2-7|TRBV5-1
CASREGTDSYEQYF
TGCGCCAGCAGAGAAGGGACCGATTCCTACGAGCAGTACTTC
>TRBD1|-|TRBJ1-5|TRBV20-1
CSASWQGAVGNQPQHF
TGCAGTGCTAGTTGGCAGGGGGCGGTCGGCAATCAGCCCCAGCATTTT
>TRBD1|-|TRBJ2-1|TRBV5-1
CASSLLTGGLSGGDNEQFF
TGCGCCAGCAGCTTGCTGACAGGGGGGCTTAGCGGAGGGGACAATGAGCAGTTCTTC
>TRBD2|-|TRBJ2-5|TRBV5-4
CASSLTSGTETQYF
TGTGCCAGCAGCTTAACTAGCGGGACTGAGACCCAGTACTTC
>-|-|TRBJ2-2|TRBV5-6
CASSLGHSNTGELFF
TGTGCCAGCAGCTTGGGACACTCGAACACCGGGGAGCTGTTTTTT
>-|-|TRBJ2-7|TRBV7-9
CASSLSYEQYF
TGTGCCAGCAGCTTGAGCTACGAGCAGTACTTC
>-|-|TRBJ2-7|TRBV5-8
CASSLTGVDEQYF
TGTGCCAGCAGCTTGACGGGGGTCGACGAGCAGTACTTC
>TRBD2|few|TRBJ2-7|TRBV3-1/TRBV3-2
CASSRREAPSNEQYF
TGTGCCAGCAGCCGGCGGGAGGCCCCCAGTAACGAGCAGTACTTC
>TRBD1|once|TRBJ1-2|TRBV6-5
CASRTGDNYGYTF
TGTGCCAGCAGAACAGGGGATAACTATGGCTACACCTTC
>-|-|TRBJ1-1|TRBV3-1/TRBV3-2
CASSQADLGGAFF
TGTGCCAGCAGCCAAGCTGACCTCGGCGGAGCTTTCTTT
>-|-|TRBJ2-3|TRBV20-1
CSASVVDTQYF
TGCAGTGCTAGTGTGGTGGATACGCAGTATTTT
>-|-|TRBJ1-4|TRBV5-1
CASSRGRSNEKLFF
TGCGCCAGCAGCAGGGGACGGTCTAATGAAAAACTGTTTTTT
>TRBD1|-|TRBJ1-2|TRBV18
CASSPGQANYGYTF
TGTGCCAGCTCACCGGGACAGGCTAACTATGGCTACACCTTC
>-|-|TRBJ1-2|TRBV12-3/TRBV12-4
CASSLSQLSGYTF
TGTGCCAGCAGTTTGTCTCAATTGAGCGGCTACACCTTC
>-|-|TRBJ1-1|TRBV19
CASGIKRTEAFF
TGTGCCAGTGGTATTAAGAGGACTGAAGCTTTCTTT
>TRBD1|-|TRBJ2-1|TRBV28
CASSSTGTEHYNEQFF
TGTGCCAGCAGCTCGACCGGGACAGAGCATTACAATGAGCAGTTCTTC
>-|-|TRBJ1-1|TRBV19
CASSKGVTEAFF
TGTGCCAGTAGTAAGGGGGTAACTGAAGCTTTCTTT
>-|-|TRBJ2-7|TRBV27
CASSLSGGGRERSYEQYF
TGTGCCAGCAGTTTATCGGGCGGAGGTCGGGAACGATCCTACGAGCAGTACTTC
>-|-|TRBJ1-6|TRBV6-5
CASRGQDSPLHF
TGTGCCAGCAGGGGGCAGGATTCACCCCTCCACTTT
>TRBD1|-|TRBJ2-7|TRBV6-5
CASSPMGQRYEQYF
TGTGCCAGCAGCCCGATGGGACAGCGCTACGAGCAGTACTTC
>-|-|TRBJ2-2|TRBV24-1
CATSDPQERAGELFF
TGTGCCACCAGTGATCCACAGGAGCGTGCCGGGGAGCTGTTTTTT